The 13 T cell receptor beta chains given below trace back to one sample, sequenced in a study of beta chain features in type 1 diabetes. Reverse transcribing all isolated RNA meant expressed TCRB transcripts were sequenced. Repertoires were generated with immunoSEQ multiplex PCR, while TCRdb's copy carries only in-frame clones and drops some. Here the sample spans about 410,000 clones, roughly 13% being singletons. The sample consisted of naive CD4+ T cells from blood. The origin of the receptors is a young man in good health.

The V gene is TRBV7-2, the J gene TRBJ1-6; perhaps TRBD1 as D (6 bases). CDR3 length: 16 residues. Trimming cost V 2 bases and J 9 bases, with 17 bases left between them. CDR1 is SGHTA, CDR2 FQGNSA, per germline. Here the CDR3 reads CASSLSVGGFGSPLHF. The CDR3 DNA follows: TGTGCCAGCAGCTTAAGCGTAGGGGGGTTCGGTTCACCCCTCCACTTT.

This clone was found a few times. The V gene is TRBV6-1, the J gene TRBJ2-1; D is unresolved. The CDR3 has 11 residues. V lost 9 bases, J lost 3 bases, and 6 bases lay in between. Germline V gene lookup returns CDR1 MNHNS and CDR2 SASEGT. The CDR3 sequence is CARRYYNEQFF. The CDR3 DNA follows: TGTGCCAGACGATACTACAATGAGCAGTTCTTC.

This clone came up a few times. The chain is built from TRBV7-9 and TRBJ1-1, with D unclear. Germline V gene lookup returns CDR1 SEHNR and CDR2 FQNEAQ (reference sequence). The CDR3 covers 12 residues. Trimming stripped 4 bases from V and 8 bases from J, with 11 bases between. Here the CDR3 DNA reads TGTGCCAGCAGCTCGGATGCGGGGGAAGCTTTCTTT. It codes for CASSSDAGEAFF.

To note about this clone: Different DNA sequences within this sample yield the same CDR3. The chain is built from TRBV19 and TRBJ2-1, with TRBD1 as a possible D gene (5 bases). CDR1 and CDR2 (germline): LNHDA, SQIVND (reference sequence). The CDR3 totals 13 residues. The germline V and J ends were trimmed by 3 bases and 4 bases, with 7 bases remaining between them. CDR3 DNA sequence: TGTGCCAGTAGTATCCCAGGGTACAATGAGCAGTTCTTC. Amino acid sequence: CASSIPGYNEQFF. Full variable domain (remainder filled in from reference TRBV19 and TRBJ2-1): DGGITQSPKYLFRKEGQNVTLSCEQNLNHDAMYWYRQDPGQGLRLIYYSQIVNDFQKGDIAEGYSVSREKKESFPLTVTSAQKNPTAFYLCASSIPGYNEQFFGPGTRLTVL.

The chain recombines TRBV12-5 with TRBJ2-7; 7 positions match TRBD1. V lost 3 bases, J lost 3 bases, and 8 bases stayed unmatched. This CDR3 is 15 amino acids long. Germline assignment: CDR1 LGHNT and CDR2 FRNRAP. CDR3 residues: CASGFLRDRYYEQYF. CDR3 in DNA: TGTGCTAGTGGTTTCCTCCGGGACAGATACTACGAGCAGTACTTC.

The chain carries TRBV23-1 and TRBJ1-2; 7 nucleotides line up with TRBD1. TRBV23-1 is an ORF, with its function uncertain. J lost 2 bases, V lost 11 bases, and 8 bases had no gene match. CDR3 length: 13 residues. The CDR3 reads CAGHRGSNYGYTF. The CDR3 DNA reads TGCGCCGGCCACAGGGGTTCGAACTATGGCTACACCTTC.

Notes on this clone: This sample includes further DNA sequences coding for the same CDR3. This chain connects TRBV20-1 to TRBJ1-2; D is ambiguous. Germline V gene sequence: CDR1 DFQATT, CDR2 SNEGSKA (reference sequence). The germline V and J ends were trimmed by 2 bases and 4 bases, with 2 bases remaining between them. The CDR3 length is 10 residues. In DNA, the CDR3 is TGCAGTGCTAGAAGCTATGGCTACACCTTC. Encoded protein: CSARSYGYTF.

This clone was found a few times. V and J are TRBV5-6 and TRBJ1-1; D uncertain. The CDR3 has 14 amino acids. Trimming shortened V by 4 bases and J by 1 base, and 11 bases separated the two germline ends. The germline V gene has CDR1 SGHDT and CDR2 YYEEEE. CDR3 sequence: CASSLRRPNTEAFF. CDR3 nucleotide sequence: TGTGCCAGCAGCCTACGCCGTCCGAACACTGAAGCTTTCTTT.

The rearrangement uses TRBV7-9 and TRBJ1-1; D is unclear. From germline, CDR1 is SEHNR and CDR2 FQNEAQ (reference sequence). This CDR3 is built from 14 residues. Trimming removed 1 base from V and 3 bases from J, with 9 bases in between. The CDR3 spells CASSLGPVYTEAFF. CDR3 sequence (DNA): TGTGCCAGCAGCTTAGGTCCCGTATACACTGAAGCTTTCTTT.

Here the CDR3 reads CASSYPTLGDTQYF. In DNA form, the CDR3 reads TGTGCCAGCAGTTACCCCACCCTGGGAGATACGCAGTATTTT. The chain is built from TRBV6-6 and TRBJ2-3, with unresolved D. CDR3 length: 14 amino acids. V was clipped by 2 bases and J by 5 bases, with 11 bases between them. Germline V gene sequence: CDR1 MNHNY, CDR2 SVGAGI (reference sequence).

This clone was observed a few times. This chain joins TRBV29-1 and TRBJ2-7, with 8 bases lining up with TRBD2. This CDR3 is 13 amino acids long. CDR1 and CDR2 (germline): SQVTM, ANQGSEA. V gave up 6 bases and J gave up 1 base; unmatched junction bases: 5. CDR3 region: CSVWIAGSYEQYV. The CDR3 DNA follows: TGCAGCGTCTGGATAGCGGGGTCCTACGAGCAGTACGTC.

This clone came up a few times. V gene TRBV7-8 combines with J gene TRBJ1-1, with 10 positions matching TRBD1. Germline V gene lookup returns CDR1 SGHVS and CDR2 FQNEAQ. CDR3 length: 15 residues. Losses at the gene ends were 3 bases for V and 3 bases for J; bases not matched to a gene: 4. CDR3 loop: CASSFGTGVYTEAFF. The CDR3 DNA follows: TGTGCCAGCAGCTTTGGGACAGGGGTCTACACTGAAGCTTTCTTT.

CDR3 in amino acids: CASSWGQESYNEQFF. The CDR3 DNA reads as TGTGCCAGCAGCTGGGGACAGGAGAGCTACAATGAGCAGTTCTTC. The rearrangement joins TRBV5-4 to TRBJ2-1; 8 nucleotides line up with TRBD1. The trim removed 3 bases at V and 3 bases at J, leaving 5 bases unmatched. The germline CDR1 and CDR2 sequences are SGHNT and YYREEE (reference sequence). The CDR3 is 15 amino acids.